What follows are 2 T cell receptor beta chains derived from one specimen sequenced in a study of CD8+CD57+ T cells in acquired aplastic anemia. Genomic DNA was employed as the template in profiling TCR beta VDJ and CDR3. Using its own MiXCR run on the reads, TCRdb lists one record per CDR3 protein. Found here are under 350,000 distinct CDR3 sequences, under 60% of them singletons; the top ten hold under 1.5%. Patients who underwent sequencing had shown CD8+CD57+ cell expansion by flow cytometry. The source material was sorted CD4+, CD8+, or CD8+CD57+ T cells (not recorded which) from PBMCs. The receptor source for this set is a human donor with aplastic anemia.

About this clonotype: Germline and junction disagree at one end, which may indicate a read error. The J gene is TRBJ2-7, the V gene TRBV24-1; 7 nucleotides agree with TRBD1. Germline V gene data show CDR1 as KGHDR and CDR2 as SFDVKD. CDR3 length: 15 amino acids. DNA of the CDR3: TGTGCCAGCAGTTACTCGTTGGGACAGACCTACGAGCAGTACTTC. Protein sequence: CASSYSLGQTYEQYF.

The chain has TRBV7-3 and TRBJ2-5; 8 bases are shared with TRBD1. Unmatched junction bases numbered 4, after V lost 6 bases and J lost 4 bases. The CDR3 spans 13 residues. CDR1 and CDR2 from the germline V gene are SGHTA and FQGTGA. CDR3 sequence reads: CASSRGQGETQYF. The CDR3 DNA is TGTGCCAGCAGTCGAGGACAGGGAGAGACCCAGTACTTC.